The sequence of this T cell receptor beta chain was determined in a study of cytomegalovirus exposure and HLA in healthy donors. Whole-study results and caveats: Reportedly, cytomegalovirus status was diagnosed with high sensitivity and specificity. In vitro confirmation showed three CMV-associated chains to be CMV antigen specific.

Amplification used 60 Vbeta primers and 13 Jbeta primers. Generated by immunoSEQ multiplex PCR, the TCRdb table keeps only in-frame clones and is missing some. The profile shows more than 150,000 clones, 60% to 85% of them singletons. For this clone: The antigen is not known.

Unrecorded immune exposures were likely, despite nominal health at sampling. This clonotype was sampled from a middle-aged woman in good health and CMV-seropositive. Sequences were obtained from PBMCs.

The CDR3 sequence: CASSITGVKDTEAFF. The CDR3 DNA is TGTGCCAGCAGCATTACAGGGGTCAAAGACACTGAAGCTTTCTTT. The J gene is TRBJ1-1, the V gene TRBV21-1; the table's D call of TRBD1 was not tested on the DNA. TRBV21-1 is marked as a pseudogene. The CDR3 spans 15 residues.